This TCR beta chain stems from a study of CD8 T cells in Susac syndrome. Germline V gives CDR1 LGHDT, CDR2 YNNKEL (reference sequence). The CDR3 is made up of 14 amino acids. Trimming took 3 bases from V and 4 from J, leaving 13 bases between them. Random hexamers were used to reverse transcribe the RNA input (about 0.5 to 1 ug). TCRdb recomputed calls from the immunoSEQ multiplex PCR reads with MiXCR, one row per CDR3 protein. The table has about 190,000 distinct CDR3 sequences, around 95% seen once. The material sequenced was CD4+ T cells from PBMCs. The V gene is TRBV3-1, the J gene TRBJ2-7; the D gene is possibly TRBD2 (6 bases). This clonotype was obtained from a human donor with Susac syndrome. The CDR3 DNA is TGTGCCAGCAGCCAGGCTCCCGGGACTTACGAGCAGTACTTC. Translated, it gives CASSQAPGTYEQYF.